This T cell receptor beta chain was retrieved from a study of T cell changes during pregnancy in multiple sclerosis. The CDR3 runs 14 residues. Germline V gene sequence: CDR1 SGHRS, CDR2 YFSETQ. V lost 5 bases, J lost 4 bases, and 7 bases stayed unmatched. Measured with immunoSEQ multiplex PCR; TCRdb has only the in-frame clones, and not every one. This sample carries over 25,000 clones, more than 75% of them seen once, and the ten largest clones take roughly 0.45%. This clone has a handful of counts. The clonotype originates from a female donor in good health, enrolled as a control in a pregnancy study. This chain uses TRBV5-1 with TRBJ1-1; TRBD1 matches at 8 bases. Sample: CD4+ T cells from peripheral blood mononuclear cells, taken in the second trimester of pregnancy. CDR3: CASSLRTGTTEAFF. In nucleotides, the CDR3 is TGCGCCAGCAGTTTAAGGACAGGGACCACTGAAGCTTTCTTT.